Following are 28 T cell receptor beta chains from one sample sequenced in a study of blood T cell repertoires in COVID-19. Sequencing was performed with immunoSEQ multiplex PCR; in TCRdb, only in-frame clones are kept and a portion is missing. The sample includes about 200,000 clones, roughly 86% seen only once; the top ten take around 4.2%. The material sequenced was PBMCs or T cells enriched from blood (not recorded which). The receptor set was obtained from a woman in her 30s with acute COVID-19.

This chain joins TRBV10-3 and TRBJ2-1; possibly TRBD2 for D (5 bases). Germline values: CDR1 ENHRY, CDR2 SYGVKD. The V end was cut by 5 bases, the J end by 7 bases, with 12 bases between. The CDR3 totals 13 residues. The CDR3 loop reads CAISRNPGNEQFF. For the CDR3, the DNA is TGTGCCATCAGTCGCAACCCGGGGAATGAGCAGTTCTTC.

CDR3 in DNA: TGTGCCAGCTCACCACCTAACAGGGACACTGAAGCTTTCTTT. Its translation: CASSPPNRDTEAFF. The chain has TRBV18 and TRBJ1-1; possible D gene TRBD1, 6 bases. Germline assignment: CDR1 KGHSH and CDR2 LQKENI. The CDR3 length is 14 residues. V lost 0 bases and J 3 bases, leaving 8 bases between the germline ends.

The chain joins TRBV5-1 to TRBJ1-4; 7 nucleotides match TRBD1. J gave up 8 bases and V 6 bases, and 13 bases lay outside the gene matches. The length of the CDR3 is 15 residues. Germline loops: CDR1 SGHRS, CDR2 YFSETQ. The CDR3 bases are TGCGCCAGCACGAGGGGGCCCTACAGTCAGGAAAAACTGTTTTTT. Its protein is CASTRGPYSQEKLFF.

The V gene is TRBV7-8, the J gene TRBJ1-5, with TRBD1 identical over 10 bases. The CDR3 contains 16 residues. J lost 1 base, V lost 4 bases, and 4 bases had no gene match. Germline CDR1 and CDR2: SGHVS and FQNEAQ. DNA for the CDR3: TGTGCCAGCAGCTCAGAGGGACAGGGGAGCAATCAGCCCCAGCATTTT. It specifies CASSSEGQGSNQPQHF.

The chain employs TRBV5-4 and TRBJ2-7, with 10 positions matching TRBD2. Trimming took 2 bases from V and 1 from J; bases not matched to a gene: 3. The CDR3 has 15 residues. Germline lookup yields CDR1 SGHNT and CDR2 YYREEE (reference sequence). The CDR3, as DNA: TGTGCCAGCAGCTTTAGCGGGGGGAATTCCTACGAGCAGTACTTC. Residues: CASSFSGGNSYEQYF.

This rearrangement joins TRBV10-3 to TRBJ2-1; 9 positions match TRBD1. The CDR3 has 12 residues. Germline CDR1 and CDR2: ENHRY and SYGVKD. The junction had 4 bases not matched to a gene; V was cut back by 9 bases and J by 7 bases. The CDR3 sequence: CAIMTGGNEQFF. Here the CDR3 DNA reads TGTGCCATAATGACAGGGGGTAATGAGCAGTTCTTC.

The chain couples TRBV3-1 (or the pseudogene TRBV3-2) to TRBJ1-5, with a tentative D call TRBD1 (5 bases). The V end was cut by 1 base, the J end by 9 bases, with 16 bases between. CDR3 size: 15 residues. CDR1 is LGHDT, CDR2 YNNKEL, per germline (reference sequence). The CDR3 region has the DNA TGTGCCAGCAGCCAAGGGCGGGGACTTGGGGTGCCCCAGCATTTT. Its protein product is CASSQGRGLGVPQHF.

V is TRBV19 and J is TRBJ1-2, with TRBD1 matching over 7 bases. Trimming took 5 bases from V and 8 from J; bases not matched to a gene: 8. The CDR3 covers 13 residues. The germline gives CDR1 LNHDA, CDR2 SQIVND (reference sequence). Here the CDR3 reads CASSRDRAFGYTF. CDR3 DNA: TGTGCCAGTAGTCGGGACAGAGCCTTCGGCTACACCTTC. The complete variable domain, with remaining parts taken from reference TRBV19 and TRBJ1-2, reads DGGITQSPKYLFRKEGQNVTLSCEQNLNHDAMYWYRQDPGQGLRLIYYSQIVNDFQKGDIAEGYSVSREKKESFPLTVTSAQKNPTAFYLCASSRDRAFGYTFGSGTRLTVV.

The CDR3 reads CASSRGAGNTIYF. The DNA for the CDR3 is TGTGCCAGCTCAAGGGGCGCGGGAAACACCATATATTTT. This chain links TRBV18 with TRBJ1-3; maybe TRBD1 (5 bases). The V and J ends lost 5 bases and 4 bases respectively, with 9 bases between them. The germline V gene has CDR1 KGHSH and CDR2 LQKENI. This CDR3 contains 13 residues.

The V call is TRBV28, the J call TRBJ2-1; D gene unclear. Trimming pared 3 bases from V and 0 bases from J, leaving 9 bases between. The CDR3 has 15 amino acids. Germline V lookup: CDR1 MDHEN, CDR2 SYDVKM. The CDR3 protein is CASSLHSPSYNEQFF. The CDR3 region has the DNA TGTGCCAGCAGTTTGCACTCTCCCTCCTACAATGAGCAGTTCTTC.

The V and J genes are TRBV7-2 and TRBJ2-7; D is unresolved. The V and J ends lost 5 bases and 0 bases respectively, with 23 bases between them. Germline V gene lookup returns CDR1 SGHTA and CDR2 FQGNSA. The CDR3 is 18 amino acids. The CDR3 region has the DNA TGTGCCAGCAGCCCGCGTCCCGATTCGTACTCTTACTCCTACGAGCAGTACTTC. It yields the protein CASSPRPDSYSYSYEQYF. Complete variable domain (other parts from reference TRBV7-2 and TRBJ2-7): GAGVSQSPSNKVTEKGKDVELRCDPISGHTALYWYRQSLGQGLEFLIYFQGNSAPDKSGLPSDRFSAERTGGSVSTLTIQRTQQEDSAVYLCASSPRPDSYSYSYEQYFGPGTRLTVT.

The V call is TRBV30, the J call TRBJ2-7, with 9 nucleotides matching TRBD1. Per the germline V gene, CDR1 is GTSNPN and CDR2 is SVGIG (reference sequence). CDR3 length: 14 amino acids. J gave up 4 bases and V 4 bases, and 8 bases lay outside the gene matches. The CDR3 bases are TGTGCCTGGACCTCCGACAGGGGGGCTTACGAGCAGTACTTC. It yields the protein CAWTSDRGAYEQYF.

The CDR3 reads CASSLASGSPYEQYF. DNA of the CDR3: TGTGCCAGCAGCTTAGCCAGCGGGAGTCCCTACGAGCAGTACTTC. The chain joins TRBV7-2 to TRBJ2-7, with 8 bases matching TRBD2. This CDR3 has 15 amino acids. J lost 2 bases, V lost 0 bases, and 3 bases had no gene match. CDR1 and CDR2 (germline): SGHTA, FQGNSA.

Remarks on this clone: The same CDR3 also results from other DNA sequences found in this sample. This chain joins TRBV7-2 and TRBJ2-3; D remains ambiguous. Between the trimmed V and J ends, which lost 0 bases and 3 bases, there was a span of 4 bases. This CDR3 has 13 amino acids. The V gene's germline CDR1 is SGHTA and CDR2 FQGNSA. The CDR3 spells CASSLAPTDTQYF. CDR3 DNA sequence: TGTGCCAGCAGCTTAGCCCCGACAGATACGCAGTATTTT.

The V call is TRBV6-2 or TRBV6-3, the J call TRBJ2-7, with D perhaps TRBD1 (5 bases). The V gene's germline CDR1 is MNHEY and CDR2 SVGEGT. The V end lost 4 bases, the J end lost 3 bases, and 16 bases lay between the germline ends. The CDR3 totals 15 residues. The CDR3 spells CASSWSPEQDYEQYF. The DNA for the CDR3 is TGTGCCAGCAGTTGGTCTCCAGAACAGGACTACGAGCAGTACTTC.

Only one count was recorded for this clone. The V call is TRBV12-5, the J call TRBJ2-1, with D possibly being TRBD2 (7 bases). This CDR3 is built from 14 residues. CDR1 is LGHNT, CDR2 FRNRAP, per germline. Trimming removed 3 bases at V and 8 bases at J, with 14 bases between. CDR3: CASGFGGGSDEQFF. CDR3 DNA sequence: TGTGCTAGTGGTTTCGGCGGGGGCTCGGATGAGCAGTTCTTC.

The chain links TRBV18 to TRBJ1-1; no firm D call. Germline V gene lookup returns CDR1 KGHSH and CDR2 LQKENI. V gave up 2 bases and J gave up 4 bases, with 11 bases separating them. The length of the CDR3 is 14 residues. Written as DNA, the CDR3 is TGTGCCAGCTCACCAGCCGAAGGAGGCACTGAAGCTTTCTTT. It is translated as CASSPAEGGTEAFF.

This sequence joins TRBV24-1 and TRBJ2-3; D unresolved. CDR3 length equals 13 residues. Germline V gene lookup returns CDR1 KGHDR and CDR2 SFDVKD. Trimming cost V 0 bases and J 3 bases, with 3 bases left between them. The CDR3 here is CATSDLSTDTQYF. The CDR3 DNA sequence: TGTGCCACCAGTGATTTGTCTACAGATACGCAGTATTTT.

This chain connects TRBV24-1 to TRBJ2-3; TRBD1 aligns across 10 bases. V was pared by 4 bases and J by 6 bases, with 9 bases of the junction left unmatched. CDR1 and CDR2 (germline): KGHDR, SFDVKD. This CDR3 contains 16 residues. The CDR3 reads CATSDLDRGQGDTQYF. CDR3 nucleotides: TGTGCCACCAGTGACCTAGACAGGGGGCAGGGTGATACGCAGTATTTT.

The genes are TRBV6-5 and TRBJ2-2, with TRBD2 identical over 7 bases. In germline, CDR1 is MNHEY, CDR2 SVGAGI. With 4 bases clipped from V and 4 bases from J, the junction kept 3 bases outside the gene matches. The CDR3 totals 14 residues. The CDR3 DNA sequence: TGTGCCAGCAGTTGGGGAGGGGCCACCGGGGAGCTGTTTTTT. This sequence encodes CASSWGGATGELFF.

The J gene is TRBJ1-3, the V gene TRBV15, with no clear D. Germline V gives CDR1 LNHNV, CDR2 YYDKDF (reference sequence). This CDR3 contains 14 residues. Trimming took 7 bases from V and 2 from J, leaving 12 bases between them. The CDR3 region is CATTMEGAGNTIYF. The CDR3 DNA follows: TGTGCCACCACCATGGAGGGAGCTGGAAACACCATATATTTT.

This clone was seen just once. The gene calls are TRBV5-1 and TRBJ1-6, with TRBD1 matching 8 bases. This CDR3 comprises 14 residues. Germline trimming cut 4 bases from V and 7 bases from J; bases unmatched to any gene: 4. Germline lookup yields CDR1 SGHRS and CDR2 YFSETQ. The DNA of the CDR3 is TGCGCCAGCAGCACTGGGACAGGCAATTCACCCCTCCACTTT. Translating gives CASSTGTGNSPLHF.

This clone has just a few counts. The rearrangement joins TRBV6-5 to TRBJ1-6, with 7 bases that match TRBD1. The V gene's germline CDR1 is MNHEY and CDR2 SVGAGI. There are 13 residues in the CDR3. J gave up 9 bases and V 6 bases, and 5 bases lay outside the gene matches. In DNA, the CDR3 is TGTGCCAGCAGGACAGGGAGAAGTTCACCCCTCCACTTT. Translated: CASRTGRSSPLHF.

For the CDR3, the DNA is TGCGCCAGCAGTGACGGGGGGGGATACAATGAGCAGTTCTTC. It yields the protein CASSDGGGYNEQFF. This chain uses TRBV10-1 with TRBJ2-1; 8 nucleotides match TRBD2. The length of the CDR3 is 14 residues. CDR1 is WNHNN, CDR2 SYGVQD, per germline (reference sequence). The V and J ends lost 3 bases and 4 bases, in that order; junction bases with no gene match: 2.

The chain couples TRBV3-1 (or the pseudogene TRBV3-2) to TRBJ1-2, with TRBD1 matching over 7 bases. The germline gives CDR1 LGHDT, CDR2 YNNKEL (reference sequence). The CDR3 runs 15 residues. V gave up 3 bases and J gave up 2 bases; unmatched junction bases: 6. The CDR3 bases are TGTGCCAGCAGCCAGAGACAGGGTCTCAACTATGGCTACACCTTC. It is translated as CASSQRQGLNYGYTF.

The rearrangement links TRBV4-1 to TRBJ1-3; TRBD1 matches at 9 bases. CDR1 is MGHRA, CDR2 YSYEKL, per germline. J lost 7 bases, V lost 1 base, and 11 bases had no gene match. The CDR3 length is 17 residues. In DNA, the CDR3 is TGCGCCAGCAGCCAAGTTTTTACGGACAGGGGAACGAACACCATATATTTT. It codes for CASSQVFTDRGTNTIYF.

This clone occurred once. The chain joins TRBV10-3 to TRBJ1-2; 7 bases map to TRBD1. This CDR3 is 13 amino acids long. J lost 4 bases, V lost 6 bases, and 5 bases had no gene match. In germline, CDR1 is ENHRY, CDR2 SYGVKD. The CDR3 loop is CAIRPGQSYGYTF. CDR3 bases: TGTGCCATCAGGCCGGGACAGAGCTATGGCTACACCTTC.

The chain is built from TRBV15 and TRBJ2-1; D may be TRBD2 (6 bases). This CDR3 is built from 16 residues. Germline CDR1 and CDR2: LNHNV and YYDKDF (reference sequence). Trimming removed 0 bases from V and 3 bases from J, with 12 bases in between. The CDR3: CATSRDRRGNYNEQFF. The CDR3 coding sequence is TGTGCCACCAGCAGAGATAGACGGGGGAACTACAATGAGCAGTTCTTC.